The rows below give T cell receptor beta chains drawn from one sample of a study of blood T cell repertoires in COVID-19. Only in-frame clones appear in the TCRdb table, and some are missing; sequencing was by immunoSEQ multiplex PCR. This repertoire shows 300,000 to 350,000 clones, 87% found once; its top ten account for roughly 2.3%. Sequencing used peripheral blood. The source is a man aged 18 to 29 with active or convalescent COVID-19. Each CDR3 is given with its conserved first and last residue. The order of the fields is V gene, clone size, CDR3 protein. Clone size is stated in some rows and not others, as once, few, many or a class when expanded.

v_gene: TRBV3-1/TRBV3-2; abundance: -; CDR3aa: CASSPPTPGVQRTGELFF
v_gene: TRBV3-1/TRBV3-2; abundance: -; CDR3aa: CASSQDGTGYGANVLTF
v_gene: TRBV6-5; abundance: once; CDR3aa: CASSYSSLNEQFF
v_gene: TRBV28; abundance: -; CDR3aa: CASRQGADQPQHF
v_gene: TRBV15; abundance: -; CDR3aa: CATSSGTHNQPQHF
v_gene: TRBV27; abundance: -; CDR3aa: CASTKFGGGANTEAFF
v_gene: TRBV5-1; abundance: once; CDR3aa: CASSLAGGGKNIQYF
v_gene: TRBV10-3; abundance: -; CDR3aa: CAIRDRGNEQYF
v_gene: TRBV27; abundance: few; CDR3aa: CASTQKRYNSPLHF
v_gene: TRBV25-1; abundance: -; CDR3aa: CASSETGGDGYTF
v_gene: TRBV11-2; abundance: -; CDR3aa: CASSSYRGQGNTIYF
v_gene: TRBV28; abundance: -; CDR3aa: CASRTYARNTIYF
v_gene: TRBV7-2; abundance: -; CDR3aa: CASSLWDRGLDEQYF
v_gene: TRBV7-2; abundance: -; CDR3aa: CASRLAGATNNEQFF
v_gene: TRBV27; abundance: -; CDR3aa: CASSPQGSNEQFF
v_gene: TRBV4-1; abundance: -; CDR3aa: CASSQERGQKANGYTF
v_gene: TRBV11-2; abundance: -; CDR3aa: CASSFRVAGTYEQYF
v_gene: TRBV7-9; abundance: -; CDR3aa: CASSLVIRGGTDTQYF
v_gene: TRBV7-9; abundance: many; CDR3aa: CASSLDRAREQYF
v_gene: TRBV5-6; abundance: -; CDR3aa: CASSYDSIGTDTQYF
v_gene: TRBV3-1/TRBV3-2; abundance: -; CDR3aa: CASSPQAGGGSKNIQYF
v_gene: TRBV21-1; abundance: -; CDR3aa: CASSKISPGGDGNTIYF
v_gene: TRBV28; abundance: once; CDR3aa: CASSFILEGWTGELFF
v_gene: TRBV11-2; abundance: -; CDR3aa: CASSLEYPGTGRDEQYF
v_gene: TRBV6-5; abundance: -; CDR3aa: CASGRGDTNTGELFF
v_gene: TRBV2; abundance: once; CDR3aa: CAIDAGNTEAFF
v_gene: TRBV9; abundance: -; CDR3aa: CASSVAGDYEQYF
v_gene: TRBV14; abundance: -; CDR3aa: CASSPWRGTGGYEQYF
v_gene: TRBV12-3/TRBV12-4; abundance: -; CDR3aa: CASSFGADEQYF
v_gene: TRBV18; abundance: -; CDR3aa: CASSSTSGGPGDTQYF
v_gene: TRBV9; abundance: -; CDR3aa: CASSPLRDRAVYEQYF
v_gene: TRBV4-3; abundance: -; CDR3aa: CASSPVIGGASYEQYF
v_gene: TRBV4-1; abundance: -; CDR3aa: CASSQRRGDRGFYEQYF
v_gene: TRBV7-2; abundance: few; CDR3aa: CASSRIGTDYQPQHF
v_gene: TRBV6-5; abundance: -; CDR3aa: CASRLGTSGSGEQYF